The source of this T cell receptor beta chain is a study of blood T cell repertoires in COVID-19. Study-level background: Specimens from acute and convalescent COVID-19 originated in the United States, Italy and Spain.

The ends were cut back, 3 bases at V and 2 bases at J, with 13 bases in the middle. In germline, CDR1 is LNHDA, CDR2 SQIVND (reference sequence). This CDR3 has 15 residues. Produced via immunoSEQ multiplex PCR; TCRdb's table is partial and in-frame only. The sample lists 100,000 to 120,000 clones, about 85% occurring once. The clonotype was recovered from a man aged 45-60 years with acute or convalescent COVID-19. The V and J genes are TRBV19 and TRBJ2-5; possible D gene TRBD2, 5 bases. The sample consisted of peripheral blood. This CDR3 reads CASSIGITQQETQYF. The CDR3 nucleotides are TGTGCCAGTAGTATCGGGATCACGCAACAAGAGACCCAGTACTTC.